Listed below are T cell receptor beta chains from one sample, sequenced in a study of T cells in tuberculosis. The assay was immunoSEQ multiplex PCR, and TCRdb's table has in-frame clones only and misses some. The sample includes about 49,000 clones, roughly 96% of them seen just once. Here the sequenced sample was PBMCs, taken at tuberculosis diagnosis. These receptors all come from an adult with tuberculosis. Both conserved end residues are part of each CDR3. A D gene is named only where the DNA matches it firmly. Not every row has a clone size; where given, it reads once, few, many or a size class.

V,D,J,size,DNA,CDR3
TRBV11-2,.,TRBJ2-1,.,TGTGCCAGCAGCTTATCCGGCGGTTTGAGTCCGTTCTTC,CASSLSGGLSPFF
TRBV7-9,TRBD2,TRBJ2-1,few,TGTGCCAGCAGGCTCGACCGACTAGCGGGCGCCTACAATGAGCAGTTCTTC,CASRLDRLAGAYNEQFF
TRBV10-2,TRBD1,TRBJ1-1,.,TGCGCCAGCAGACAGGGGTCGGCTGAAGCTTTCTTT,CASRQGSAEAFF
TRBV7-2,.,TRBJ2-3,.,TGTGCCAGCAGCCGAACCGGGGAGGAAGCAGATACGCAGTATTTT,CASSRTGEEADTQYF
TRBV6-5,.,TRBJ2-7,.,TGTGCCAGCAGTTACTCAGCCCCCCAGGGCAGATCCGAGCAGTACTTC,CASSYSAPQGRSEQYF
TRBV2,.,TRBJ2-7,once,TGTGCCAGCAGAACGGGACTCTTCTCCTACGAGCAGTACTTC,CASRTGLFSYEQYF
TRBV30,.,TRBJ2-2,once,TGTGCCCGAAGAACGGGGTCCCTAATTCTTGGGACCGGGGAGCTGTTTTTT,CARRTGSLILGTGELFF
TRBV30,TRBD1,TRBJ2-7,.,TGTGCCTGGGGCCTCCAGGGGGCCTACGAGCAGTACTTC,CAWGLQGAYEQYF
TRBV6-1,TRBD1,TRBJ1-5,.,TGTGCCAGCAGCAAAACAGGGGACAATCAGCCCCAGCATTTT,CASSKTGDNQPQHF
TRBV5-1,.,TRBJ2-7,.,TGCGCCAGCAGCTTGGCAGGGTTCTCCTACGAGCAGTACTTC,CASSLAGFSYEQYF
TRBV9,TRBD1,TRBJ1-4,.,TGTGCCAGCAGCGTAGGGACAGGGCCGAATGAAAAACTGTTTTTT,CASSVGTGPNEKLFF
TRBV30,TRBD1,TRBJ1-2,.,TGTGCCTGGACAGGGACAGGAAAATCCTATGGCTACACCTTC,CAWTGTGKSYGYTF
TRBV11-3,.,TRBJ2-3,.,TGTGCCAGCAGCGCCGGGTACGGCACAGATACGCAGTATTTT,CASSAGYGTDTQYF
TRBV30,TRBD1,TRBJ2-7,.,TGTGCCTGGAGGAGGACAGGGACCTACGAGCAGTACTTC,CAWRRTGTYEQYF
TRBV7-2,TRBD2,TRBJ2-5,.,TGTGCCAGCAGCACCATAGCGGGGAGCGGAGAGACCCAGTACTTC,CASSTIAGSGETQYF
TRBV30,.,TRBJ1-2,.,TGTGCCTGGAGGGCGAAAAACCCGGGTGGCTACACCTTC,CAWRAKNPGGYTF
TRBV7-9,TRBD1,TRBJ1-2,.,TGTGCCAGCAGCTGGGGGACAGCCAACGTTTTTTATGGCTACACCTTC,CASSWGTANVFYGYTF
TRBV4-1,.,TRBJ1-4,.,TGCGCCAGCAGCCTCTATCGCCCAGGGGCAGTAAATGAAAAACTGTTTTTT,CASSLYRPGAVNEKLFF
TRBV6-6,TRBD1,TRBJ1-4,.,TGTGCCAGCAGACGACAGGGGTTGGGTAATGAAAAACTGTTTTTT,CASRRQGLGNEKLFF
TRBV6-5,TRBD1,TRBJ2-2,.,TGTGCCAGCAGAGGGGACAGCCGGTTCTCCGGGGAGCTGTTTTTT,CASRGDSRFSGELFF
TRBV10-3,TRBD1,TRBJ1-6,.,TGTGCCATCAGCCCGGGACAGTTGCCTGAGGGAAATTCACCCCTCCACTTT,CAISPGQLPEGNSPLHF
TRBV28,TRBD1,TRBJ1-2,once,TGTGCCAGCAGTCAACAACAGGGGAGGCTCTATGGCTACACCTTC,CASSQQQGRLYGYTF
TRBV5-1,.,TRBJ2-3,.,TGCGCCAGCAGCACATCTAGCACAGATACGCAGTATTTT,CASSTSSTDTQYF
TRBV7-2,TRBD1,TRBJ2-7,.,TGTGCCAGCAGCTACAGACAGGGGGGGTACGAGCAGTACTTC,CASSYRQGGYEQYF
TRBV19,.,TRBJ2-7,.,TGTGCCAGTAGTATAACTGCCACCTACGAGCAGTACTTC,CASSITATYEQYF
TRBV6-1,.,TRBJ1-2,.,TGTGCCAGCAGTGAAGCCGGAGGGAACTATGGCTACACCTTC,CASSEAGGNYGYTF
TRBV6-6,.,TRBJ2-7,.,TGTGCCAGCAGTTACAACGGGTACTACGAGCAGTACTTC,CASSYNGYYEQYF
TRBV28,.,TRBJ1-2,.,TGTGCCAGCAGCTCTCATCCCAGGGAATCCTATGGCTACACCTTC,CASSSHPRESYGYTF
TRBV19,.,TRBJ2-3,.,TGTGCCAGTAGGGTGATTGGGGCAACAGATACGCAGTATTTT,CASRVIGATDTQYF
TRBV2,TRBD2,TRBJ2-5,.,TGTGCCAGCACCCCTGGACTAGCGAGCCAAGAGACCCAGTACTTC,CASTPGLASQETQYF
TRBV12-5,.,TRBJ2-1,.,TGTGCTAGTGGTTTGAGTAGCTACGATGAGCAGTTCTTC,CASGLSSYDEQFF
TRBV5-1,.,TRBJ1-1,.,TGCGCCAGCAGACCCTCGCCAGGGCCTGCCGAAGCTTTCTTT,CASRPSPGPAEAFF
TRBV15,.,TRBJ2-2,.,TGTGCCACCAGCAGAGATGGAGGGAGGAACACCGGGGAGCTGTTTTTT,CATSRDGGRNTGELFF
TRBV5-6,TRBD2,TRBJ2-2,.,TGTGCCAGCAGCTTGGAGGGACTAGCGGGAAGGACCGGGGAGCTGTTTTTT,CASSLEGLAGRTGELFF
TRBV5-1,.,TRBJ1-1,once,TGCGCCAGCCGCCTTCAGGTGAACACTGAAGCTTTCTTT,CASRLQVNTEAFF
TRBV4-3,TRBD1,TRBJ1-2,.,TGCGCCAGCAGCCAAGTGACAGGGCCATCGGGATACACCTTC,CASSQVTGPSGYTF
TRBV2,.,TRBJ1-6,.,TGTGCCAGCAGCGCGCAGGGGACCCGAATACGCTCACCCCTCCACTTT,CASSAQGTRIRSPLHF
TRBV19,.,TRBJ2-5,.,TGTGCCAGTAGTTTTGGACCCGTCCAGGGGACCCAGTACTTC,CASSFGPVQGTQYF
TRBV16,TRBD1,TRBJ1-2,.,TGTGCCAGCAGCCAGGTGGACAGGCGTCGCGGCTACACCTTC,CASSQVDRRRGYTF
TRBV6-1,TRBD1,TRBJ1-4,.,TGTGCCAGCAGTGAACGTAAGAGGGGACAGCTAAATGAAAAACTGTTTTTT,CASSERKRGQLNEKLFF
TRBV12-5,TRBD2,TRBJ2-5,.,TGTGCTAGTGGTTTGGGTCTCCTAGCGGGAGTTGAGGAGACCCAGTACTTC,CASGLGLLAGVEETQYF
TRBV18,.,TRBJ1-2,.,TGTGCCAGCTCACCCGGGGTCTATGGCTACACCTTC,CASSPGVYGYTF
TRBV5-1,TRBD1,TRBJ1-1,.,TGCGCCAGCAGCTTAGAGGACAGGATTACTGAAGCTTTCTTT,CASSLEDRITEAFF
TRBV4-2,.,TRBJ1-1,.,TGTGCCAGCAGCCAAGATGCAGAGGGTTTAAACACTGAAGCTTTCTTT,CASSQDAEGLNTEAFF
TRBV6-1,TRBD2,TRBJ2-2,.,TGTGCCAGCAGGATAGCGGGAGTCCCCGGGGAGCTGTTTTTT,CASRIAGVPGELFF
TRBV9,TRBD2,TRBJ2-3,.,TGTGCCAGCAGCGTTGTCCCTAGCGGGAGCTCAGATACGCAGTATTTT,CASSVVPSGSSDTQYF
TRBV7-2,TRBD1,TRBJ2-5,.,TGTGCCAGCACCCGGGACAGGGGGGAAGAGACCCAGTACTTC,CASTRDRGEETQYF
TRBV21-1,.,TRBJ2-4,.,TGTGCCAGCAGCCCCCCCAGAGGCGCCAAAAACATTCAGTACTTC,CASSPPRGAKNIQYF
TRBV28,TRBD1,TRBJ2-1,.,TGTGCCAGCAGTTTTTCGGGACAGGGTAACAATGAGCAGTTCTTC,CASSFSGQGNNEQFF
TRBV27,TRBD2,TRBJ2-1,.,TGTGCCAGCAGTCCTAGACTGGCCATAGCGGGAGGGCGATACTTGGTGAATGAGCAGTTCTTC,CASSPRLAIAGGRYLVNEQFF
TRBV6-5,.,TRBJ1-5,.,TGTGCCAGCAATAACAGGGTCAGCCAGCCCCAGCATTTT,CASNNRVSQPQHF
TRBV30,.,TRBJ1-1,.,TGTGCCTGGAGTGGGCTTATGAACACTGAAGCTTTCTTT,CAWSGLMNTEAFF
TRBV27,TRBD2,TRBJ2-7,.,TGTGCCAGCGGCACACCCCGACTAGCGGGAGTATACGAGCAGTACTTC,CASGTPRLAGVYEQYF
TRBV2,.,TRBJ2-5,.,TGTGCCAGCAGTGAGGGAGGAGGGAGCAGGGAGACCCAGTACTTC,CASSEGGGSRETQYF
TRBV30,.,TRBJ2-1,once,TGTGCCTGGAGTTCGGTCGGGAGTGGTAATGAGCAGTTCTTC,CAWSSVGSGNEQFF
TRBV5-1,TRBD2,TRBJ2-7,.,TGCGCCAGCAGCTTGGCGGGCGGGAGGGCCGCGGAGCAGTACTTC,CASSLAGGRAAEQYF
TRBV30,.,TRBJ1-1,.,TGTGCCTGGAGTTTCGGGGGTGGGACTGAAGCTTTCTTT,CAWSFGGGTEAFF
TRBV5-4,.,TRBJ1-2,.,TGTGCCAGCAGCTCGACAGGTAACGTCGGCGGCTACACCTTC,CASSSTGNVGGYTF
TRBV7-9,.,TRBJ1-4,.,TGTGCCAGCAACCAACTCCCCGGGTCTTATGAAAAACTGTTTTTT,CASNQLPGSYEKLFF
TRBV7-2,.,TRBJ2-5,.,TGTGCCAGCAGCTTAGATGGCCCCCCACAAGAGACCCAGTACTTC,CASSLDGPPQETQYF